The 22 T cell receptor beta chains listed next were all sequenced from one sample in a study of blood T cells in healthy people across ages. Sample-barcoded 5' priming and a J-beta primer mix drove a second PCR of roughly 6 to 12 cycles. MiXCR was run by TCRdb on the 5' RACE reads, yielding one entry per CDR3 protein. Here the sample spans 1.5 million to 2 million distinct CDR3 sequences, about 31% being singletons. Sequencing input: blood. The receptors were gathered from a woman in her 30s in good health.

CDR3 amino acids: CASSTSLGGPYEQYF. CDR3 nucleotide sequence: TGTGCCAGCAGCACGAGCTTAGGCGGTCCCTACGAGCAGTACTTC. V is TRBV3-1 and J is TRBJ2-7; D is ambiguous. The CDR3 is made up of 15 amino acids. Germline-derived CDR1 and CDR2 are LGHDT and YNNKEL (reference sequence). The ends were cut back, 5 bases at V and 2 bases at J, with 16 bases in the middle.

The CDR3 loop reads CSGSGDSDGLSGEETQYF. The CDR3, as DNA: TGCAGTGGCTCGGGGGACTCGGACGGTTTGAGTGGGGAAGAGACCCAGTACTTC. The V and J genes are TRBV20-1 and TRBJ2-5; D possibly corresponds to TRBD2 (6 bases). Between the trimmed V and J ends, which lost 7 bases and 3 bases, there was a span of 30 bases. Germline lookup yields CDR1 DFQATT and CDR2 SNEGSKA (reference sequence). CDR3 length equals 18 residues.

This clonotype was picked up a small number of times. This chain connects TRBV27 to TRBJ1-4, with 8 positions matching TRBD1. CDR3 length: 17 amino acids. The trim removed 4 bases at V and 0 bases at J, leaving 7 bases unmatched. CDR1 and CDR2 from the germline V gene are MNHEY and SMNVEV (reference sequence). The chain's CDR3 is CASSSQGAQATNEKLFF. DNA of the CDR3: TGTGCCAGCAGTTCCCAGGGGGCCCAGGCAACTAATGAAAAACTGTTTTTT.

The genes are TRBV6-5 and TRBJ2-7; D unclear. Germline-derived CDR1 and CDR2 are MNHEY and SVGAGI. This CDR3 comprises 18 residues. V was cut by 1 base and J by 4 bases, with 23 bases left in between. The CDR3 DNA is TGTGCCAGCAGTTACTTGTCTCGGATAGGTCGAAGTGGGTACGAGCAGTACTTC. Protein product: CASSYLSRIGRSGYEQYF.

The chain has TRBV20-1 and TRBJ1-5; no firm D call. Germline CDR1 reads DFQATT; CDR2 reads SNEGSKA (reference sequence). Trimming took off 5 bases at V and 0 bases at J, with 11 bases between the two ends. The CDR3 is 14 residues long. CDR3 sequence (DNA): TGCAGTGCTTCGACACCCTATAGCAATCAGCCCCAGCATTTT. Translating gives CSASTPYSNQPQHF.

The chain combines TRBV5-6 with TRBJ2-4, with 7 bases that match TRBD2. CDR3 length: 15 residues. The junction had 4 bases not matched to a gene; V was cut back by 3 bases and J by 1 base. Germline lookup yields CDR1 SGHDT and CDR2 YYEEEE. Here the CDR3 reads CASSSRGEAKNIQYF. The CDR3, as DNA: TGTGCCAGCAGCTCCCGGGGGGAGGCCAAAAACATTCAGTACTTC. Supplemented by reference TRBV5-6 and TRBJ2-4, the full variable domain reads DAGVTQSPTHLIKTRGQQVTLRCSPKSGHDTVSWYQQALGQGPQFIFQYYEEEERQRGNFPDRFSGHQFPNYSSELNVNALLLGDSALYLCASSSRGEAKNIQYFGAGTRLSVL.

This chain links TRBV10-3 with TRBJ2-3, with no clear D. The germline gives CDR1 ENHRY, CDR2 SYGVKD. The CDR3 has 15 amino acids. V lost 4 bases and J 0 bases, leaving 11 bases between the germline ends. CDR3 DNA sequence: TGTGCCATCAGTGCGGGTCTAGTCAGCACAGATACGCAGTATTTT. It translates to CAISAGLVSTDTQYF.

Concerning this clonotype itself: An end of the junction differs from the germline gene, which may be a read error. V usage is TRBV28 and J usage is TRBJ2-2; 9 bases line up with TRBD1. This CDR3 is built from 16 residues. Per the germline V gene, CDR1 is MDHEN and CDR2 is SYDVKM. CDR3 region: CASRGAGTGNPGELFF. The CDR3 coding sequence is TGTGCCAGCAGGGGGGCGGGGACAGGGAACCCCGGGGAGCTGTTTTTT. Variable domain in full (rest from reference TRBV28 and TRBJ2-2): DVKVTQSSRYLVKRTGEKVFLECVQDMDHENMFWYRQDPGLGLRLIYFSYDVKMKEKGDIPEGYSVSREKKERFSLILESASTNQTSMYLCASRGAGTGNPGELFFGEGSRLTVL.

This chain connects TRBV20-1 to TRBJ1-1; TRBD1 is a possible D gene (6 bases). The CDR3 covers 13 residues. Trimming stripped 1 base from V and 11 bases from J, with 17 bases between. Germline CDR1 DFQATT, CDR2 SNEGSKA (reference sequence). CDR3 residues: CSARGTRTAMAFF. CDR3 nucleotide sequence: TGCAGTGCTAGAGGGACACGGACAGCCATGGCTTTCTTT.

The chain carries TRBV7-6 and TRBJ2-3; 10 bases map to TRBD2. Germline V gene sequence: CDR1 SGHVS, CDR2 FNYEAQ. V trimming: 1 base; J trimming: 0 bases; junction bases outside the gene matches: 7. The CDR3 extends over 18 amino acids. This chain's CDR3 is CASSLVPSGGASTDTQYF. CDR3 in DNA: TGTGCCAGCAGCTTAGTTCCCAGCGGGGGGGCTAGCACAGATACGCAGTATTTT.

To note about this clonotype: One end of the junction fails to match germline, which may point to a read error. The chain combines TRBV7-2 with TRBJ2-2; D may be TRBD2 (5 bases). This CDR3 comprises 15 residues. Germline values: CDR1 SGHTA, CDR2 FQGNSA. CDR3 residues: CASSLAYGLTGERFF. The CDR3 DNA reads TGTGCCAGCAGCTTAGCTTACGGGCTCACCGGGGAGCGGTTTTTT.

This chain links TRBV25-1 with TRBJ1-1; D uncertain. This CDR3 region has 13 residues. Per the germline V gene, CDR1 is MGHDK and CDR2 is SYGVNS. With 1 base removed from V and 7 bases from J, the gap between germline ends came to 10 bases. The CDR3 spells CASSEFGNLEAFF. The CDR3 DNA follows: TGTGCCAGCAGTGAATTCGGCAATCTTGAAGCTTTCTTT.

About this clonotype itself: It may be a read error: a sequence one base away is much more abundant. The V and J genes are TRBV6-4 and TRBJ2-1, with D hard to call. The CDR3 runs to 13 residues. Germline CDR1 and CDR2: MRHNA and SNTAGT. The CDR3 spells CAGSDSTNNEQFF. As DNA, the CDR3 is TGTGCCGGCAGTGACTCGACCAACAATGAGCAGTTCTTC.

As concerns this clonotype: One junction end does not reproduce the germline sequence, and a read error may be involved. The rearrangement joins TRBV2 to TRBJ1-2; D remains unclear. Germline CDR1 reads SNHLY; CDR2 reads FYNNEI. The CDR3 is 16 residues long. DNA of the CDR3: TGTGCCTGCAGCCCTGATGGGTTCCTGATGTTCTATGGCTACACCTTC. Translation gives CACSPDGFLMFYGYTF.

The sample holds many counts of this clonotype. The chain's CDR3 is CASSFDPYEQYF. CDR3 nucleotides: TGTGCCAGCAGCTTTGACCCCTACGAGCAGTACTTC. V gene TRBV7-9 combines with J gene TRBJ2-7; D gene unclear. Trimming took 3 bases from V and 2 from J, leaving 5 bases between them. Germline V CDR1 and CDR2: SEHNR, FQNEAQ (reference sequence). CDR3 length: 12 amino acids. Supplemented by reference TRBV7-9 and TRBJ2-7, the full variable domain reads DTGVSQNPRHKITKRGQNVTFRCDPISEHNRLYWYRQTLGQGPEFLTYFQNEAQLEKSRLLSDRFSAERPKGSFSTLEIQRTEQGDSAMYLCASSFDPYEQYFGPGTRLTVT.

In its sample, this clonotype was seen many times. The genes are TRBV10-3 and TRBJ2-1; the D gene is possibly TRBD2 (6 bases). CDR1 is ENHRY and CDR2 is SYGVKD in the germline V gene. There are 12 residues in the CDR3. The V and J ends lost 6 bases and 9 bases respectively, with 12 bases between them. The CDR3 bases are TGTGCCATCAGGGGAGGAAGCGGTGAGCAGTTCTTC. It translates to CAIRGGSGEQFF.

This clonotype was observed a handful of times. The genes are TRBV12-3 or TRBV12-4 and TRBJ2-7; TRBD1 matches at 7 bases. With 6 bases clipped from V and 3 bases from J, the junction kept 5 bases outside the gene matches. This CDR3 is 13 amino acids long. The CDR3 protein is CASRGGQLYEQYF. CDR3 in DNA: TGTGCCAGCAGAGGGGGACAGCTCTACGAGCAGTACTTC.

Details on this clonotype: One end of the junction is discordant with germline, which a read error may explain. In nucleotides, the CDR3 is TGTGCCAGCATGGCGGGGACGAGCTCCTACAATGAGCAGCTCTTC. It is translated as CASMAGTSSYNEQLF. V usage is TRBV6-5 and J usage is TRBJ2-1; the D gene is possibly TRBD2 (6 bases). CDR3 length equals 15 residues. Germline CDR1 reads MNHEY; CDR2 reads SVGAGI.

This clonotype has just a few counts. The rearrangement joins TRBV6-1 to TRBJ1-5; 7 bases match TRBD1. Germline loops: CDR1 MNHNS, CDR2 SASEGT. The V and J ends lost 4 bases and 1 base, in that order; junction bases with no gene match: 10. This CDR3 has 17 amino acids. The CDR3 spells CASSGHIQGRSNQPQHF. For the CDR3, the DNA is TGTGCCAGCAGTGGACACATACAGGGGCGAAGCAATCAGCCCCAGCATTTT.

The gene calls are TRBV6-1 and TRBJ2-6; D unclear. In germline, CDR1 is MNHNS, CDR2 SASEGT. This CDR3 has 14 residues. Between the trimmed V and J ends, which lost 6 bases and 0 bases, there was a span of 6 bases. The CDR3 region is CASRGISGANVLTF. DNA for the CDR3: TGTGCCAGCAGGGGAATCTCTGGGGCCAACGTCCTGACTTTC.

The chain links TRBV2 to TRBJ2-3; TRBD2 matches at 14 bases. V shed 7 bases, J shed 0 bases, and the junction held 9 bases outside the gene matches. The CDR3 length is 18 residues. CDR1 is SNHLY and CDR2 is FYNNEI in the germline V gene. CDR3 bases: TGTGCCAGCACCGGGACTAGCGGGAGTTCCGATAGCACAGATACGCAGTATTTT. Translated, it gives CASTGTSGSSDSTDTQYF. The full variable domain, rest sourced from reference TRBV2 and TRBJ2-3, is EPEVTQTPSHQVTQMGQEVILRCVPISNHLYFYWYRQILGQKVEFLVSFYNNEISEKSEIFDDQFSVERPDGSNFTLKIRSTKLEDSAMYFCASTGTSGSSDSTDTQYFGPGTRLTVL.

This clonotype was counted between two and nine times. The chain uses TRBV29-1 and TRBJ1-1; 10 bases are a match to TRBD1. V shed 7 bases, J shed 0 bases, and the junction held 5 bases outside the gene matches. This CDR3 contains 14 residues. CDR1 SQVTM and CDR2 ANQGSEA come from the germline V gene. The CDR3: CSAPGQGMNTEAFF. The CDR3 DNA is TGCAGCGCCCCGGGACAGGGGATGAACACTGAAGCTTTCTTT. Together with reference TRBV29-1 and TRBJ1-1, the CDR3 gives the full variable domain: SAVISQKPSRDICQRGTSLTIQCQVDSQVTMMFWYRQQPGQSLTLIATANQGSEATYESGFVIDKFPISRPNLTFSTLTVSNMSPEDSSIYLCSAPGQGMNTEAFFGQGTRLTVV.